This passage covers 7 T cell receptor beta chains from one sample sequenced in a study of cytomegalovirus exposure and HLA in healthy donors. The repertoire was sequenced with immunoSEQ multiplex PCR; TCRdb's copy has only in-frame clones and lacks some. The sample lists some 76,000 clones, approximately 95% occurring once. The source material was PBMCs. All receptors come from a woman in her late teens or twenties in good health and CMV-seronegative.

This chain uses TRBV2 with TRBJ1-5, with 7 bases that match TRBD1. The junction had 5 bases not matched to a gene; V was cut back by 6 bases and J by 0 bases. The CDR3 length is 15 residues. From germline, CDR1 is SNHLY and CDR2 FYNNEI. CDR3 loop: CASSRDRSSNQPQHF. The CDR3 nucleotides are TGTGCCAGCAGCCGGGACAGATCTAGCAATCAGCCCCAGCATTTT. The full variable domain, completed using reference TRBV2 and TRBJ1-5, is EPEVTQTPSHQVTQMGQEVILRCVPISNHLYFYWYRQILGQKVEFLVSFYNNEISEKSEIFDDQFSVERPDGSNFTLKIRSTKLEDSAMYFCASSRDRSSNQPQHFGDGTRLSIL.

This CDR3 reads CASSLYRDHEQYF. CDR3 sequence (DNA): TGTGCCAGCAGCTTGTACAGGGACCACGAGCAGTACTTC. This rearrangement joins TRBV7-8 to TRBJ2-7; maybe TRBD1 (6 bases). This CDR3 is 13 amino acids long. Per germline, CDR1 SGHVS and CDR2 FQNEAQ. Trimming took 3 bases from V and 5 from J, leaving 11 bases between them. Looking up the rest from reference TRBV7-8 and TRBJ2-7 gives the full variable domain: GAGVSQSPRYKVAKRGQDVALRCDPISGHVSLFWYQQALGQGPEFLTYFQNEAQLDKSGLPSDRFFAERPEGSVSTLKIQRTQQEDSAVYLCASSLYRDHEQYFGPGTRLTVT.

This rearrangement joins TRBV27 to TRBJ2-1; perhaps TRBD2 as D (5 bases). The CDR3 has 15 residues. The V end lost 5 bases, the J end lost 7 bases, and 18 bases lay between the germline ends. Germline V gene data show CDR1 as MNHEY and CDR2 as SMNVEV (reference sequence). The CDR3 spells CASSPRDHPGNEQFF. The CDR3 DNA is TGTGCCAGCAGTCCCCGGGATCACCCGGGGAATGAGCAGTTCTTC.

In DNA, the CDR3 is TGTGCCAGCAGTGAAGCAACAGGGGGGGGGACTGAAGCTTTCTTT. Amino acids: CASSEATGGGTEAFF. The chain recombines TRBV6-1 with TRBJ1-1; 8 nucleotides align to TRBD1. Germline V gene data show CDR1 as MNHNS and CDR2 as SASEGT. After removal of 0 bases from V and 5 bases from J, the junction contained 5 bases not matched to a gene. The CDR3 has 15 amino acids.

The chain couples TRBV2 to TRBJ1-1; tentatively, D is TRBD1 (5 bases). The CDR3 covers 14 residues. Germline CDR1 is SNHLY and CDR2 is FYNNEI. The V gene lost 9 bases and the J gene lost 1 base, with 15 bases spanning the gap. In DNA form, the CDR3 reads TGTGCCAGGGGGCAGGGCGAGGAGAACACTGAAGCTTTCTTT. Protein sequence: CARGQGEENTEAFF. The full variable domain, with the rest looked up from reference TRBV2 and TRBJ1-1, is EPEVTQTPSHQVTQMGQEVILRCVPISNHLYFYWYRQILGQKVEFLVSFYNNEISEKSEIFDDQFSVERPDGSNFTLKIRSTKLEDSAMYFCARGQGEENTEAFFGQGTRLTVV.

This chain joins TRBV19 and TRBJ1-5, with D unresolved. CDR1 is LNHDA and CDR2 is SQIVND in the germline V gene (reference sequence). This CDR3 comprises 13 residues. Trimming cost V 7 bases and J 7 bases, with 14 bases left between them. CDR3 in amino acids: CASKGEGGQPQHF. The CDR3 DNA sequence: TGTGCCAGTAAGGGAGAGGGAGGACAGCCCCAGCATTTT.

J is TRBJ2-7 and V is TRBV9; TRBD1 agrees at 9 bases. CDR3 size: 13 residues. Germline V gene data show CDR1 as SGDLS and CDR2 as YYNGEE. V shed 6 bases, J shed 5 bases, and the junction held 6 bases outside the gene matches. The CDR3 loop is CASTGTGNHEQYF. The CDR3 coding sequence is TGTGCCAGCACCGGGACAGGGAATCACGAGCAGTACTTC.